This T cell receptor beta chain was retrieved from a study of T cells after yellow fever vaccination. This clonotype was seen at least ten times. Germline V gene data show CDR1 as MNHEY and CDR2 as SVGAGI. V was trimmed by 2 bases and J by 0 bases, leaving 10 bases between them. This CDR3 spans 15 amino acids. In TCRdb, the 5' RACE reads were re-called with MiXCR into one record per CDR3 protein. Among 250,000 to 300,000 distinct CDR3 sequences, around 4.9% were seen once, and the ten largest hold around 3.3%. This receptor was obtained from a man between 18 and 29 years old who received the YFV17D yellow fever vaccine. The rearrangement links TRBV6-5 to TRBJ1-1; D is undetermined. The sequencing here drew on CD4+ T cells sorted from PBMCs, taken on the day of the yellow fever booster vaccination. The CDR3 here is CASSYEGFMNTEAFF. The CDR3 nucleotides read TGTGCCAGCAGTTACGAAGGTTTCATGAACACTGAAGCTTTCTTT.